Shown below are 2 T cell receptor beta chains from a single sample sequenced in a study of T cell responses to AZD1222 COVID-19 vaccine. Here immunoSEQ multiplex PCR was the method, and the copy in TCRdb shows in-frame clones only, minus some. The data hold roughly 200,000 clones, with roughly 92% observed a single time. The specimen was peripheral blood, collected 28 days after the second AZD1222 dose. Receptors were obtained from an adult who received the AZD1222 COVID-19 vaccine.

The chain links TRBV7-8 to TRBJ1-5; D not resolved. Per germline, CDR1 SGHVS and CDR2 FQNEAQ. Trimming removed 4 bases from V and 9 bases from J, with 31 bases in between. The CDR3 contains 19 residues. For the CDR3, the DNA is TGTGCCAGCAGCTCGTTTAGCCACGAGGACGGAGGATTTATGCTGCCCCAGCATTTT. As protein: CASSSFSHEDGGFMLPQHF.

This CDR3 reads CASSLARNEKLFF. CDR3 coding DNA: TGTGCCAGCAGCTTGGCGAGGAATGAAAAACTGTTTTTT. This chain joins TRBV5-4 and TRBJ1-4; D is unclear. CDR1 and CDR2 from the germline V gene are SGHNT and YYREEE (reference sequence). Between the trimmed V and J ends, which lost 0 bases and 5 bases, there was a span of 5 bases. The CDR3 totals 13 residues.